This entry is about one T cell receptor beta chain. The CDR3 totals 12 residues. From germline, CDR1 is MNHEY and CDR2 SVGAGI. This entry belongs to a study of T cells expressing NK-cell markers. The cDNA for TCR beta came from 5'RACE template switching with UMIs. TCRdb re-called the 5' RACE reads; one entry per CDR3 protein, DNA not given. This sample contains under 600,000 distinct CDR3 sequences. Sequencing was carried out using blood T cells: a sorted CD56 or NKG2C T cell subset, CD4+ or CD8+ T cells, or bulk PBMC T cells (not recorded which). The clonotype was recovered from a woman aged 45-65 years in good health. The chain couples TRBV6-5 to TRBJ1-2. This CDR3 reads CASSRLGSGYTF.